The rows below give T cell receptor beta chains drawn from one sample of a study of T cell responses to AZD1222 COVID-19 vaccine. The repertoire was sequenced with immunoSEQ multiplex PCR; TCRdb's copy has only in-frame clones and lacks some. The repertoire holds roughly 130,000 clones, with 94% as singletons. Sequenced material: peripheral blood, taken on day 0 of AZD1222 vaccination. These receptors were obtained from an adult in good health. Both conserved end residues are part of each CDR3. The D gene is left open where the match is weak. Size tells how often a clone was seen (once, few, many) or the class of an expanded clone, and some rows leave it out.

cdr3_length	clone_size	v_call	d_call	j_call	cdr3_nt	cdr3_aa
14	.	TRBV5-4	.	TRBJ2-3	TGTGCCAGCAGCTCGGGACTTCGCCCAGATACGCAGTATTTT	CASSSGLRPDTQYF
13	.	TRBV7-2	.	TRBJ2-3	TGTGCCAGCAGCTCGTCCCGGGCAGATACGCAGTATTTT	CASSSSRADTQYF
15	.	TRBV5-1	TRBD1	TRBJ1-4	TGCGCCAGCAGCTTGGAGAGTTCGGGGGCAGGGGGTCTGTTTTTT	CASSLESSGAGGLFF
18	.	TRBV9	TRBD2	TRBJ2-2	TGTGCCAGCAGCGTAGGCTCTAGCGGGAGACGGAACACCGGGGAGCTGTTTTTT	CASSVGSSGRRNTGELFF
18	.	TRBV9	TRBD2	TRBJ2-2	TGTGCCAGCAGCGTAGAAAAGGGACTAGCGGGAGCAAACGGGGAGCTGTTTTTT	CASSVEKGLAGANGELFF
14	.	TRBV25-1	.	TRBJ2-3	TGTGCCAGCAGTGAACAGGCCAGCACAGATACGCAGTATTTT	CASSEQASTDTQYF
13	.	TRBV3-1/TRBV3-2	.	TRBJ1-1	TGTGCCAGCAGCCAAGCGGGCTACACTGAAGCTTTCTTT	CASSQAGYTEAFF
15	.	TRBV4-2	TRBD1	TRBJ2-7	TGTGCCAGCAGCCAAGATGGGGGACAGGGCTACGAGCAGTACTTC	CASSQDGGQGYEQYF
13	.	TRBV6-5	TRBD1	TRBJ1-1	TGTGCCAGCAGCGACAGGGAGAACACTGAAGCTTTCTTT	CASSDRENTEAFF
16	.	TRBV7-6	.	TRBJ2-1	TGTGCCAGCAGCTTAGGCGTTCCGGATGCATACAATGAGCAGTTCTTC	CASSLGVPDAYNEQFF
15	once	TRBV19	.	TRBJ2-5	TGTGCCAGTAGTATGCGAGCCTTCAGAGAGGAGACCCAGTACTTC	CASSMRAFREETQYF